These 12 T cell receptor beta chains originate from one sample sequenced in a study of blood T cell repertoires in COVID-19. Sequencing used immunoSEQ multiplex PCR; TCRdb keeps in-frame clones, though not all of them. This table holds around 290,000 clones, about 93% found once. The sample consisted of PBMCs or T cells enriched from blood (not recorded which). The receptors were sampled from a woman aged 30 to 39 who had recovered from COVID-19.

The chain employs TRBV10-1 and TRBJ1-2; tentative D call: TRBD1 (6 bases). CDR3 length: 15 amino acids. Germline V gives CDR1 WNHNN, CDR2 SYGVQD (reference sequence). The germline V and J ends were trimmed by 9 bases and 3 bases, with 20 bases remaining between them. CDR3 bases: TGCGCCAGGCTTCAAGGGGGAAAGAGAGACTATGGCTACACCTTC. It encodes CARLQGGKRDYGYTF.

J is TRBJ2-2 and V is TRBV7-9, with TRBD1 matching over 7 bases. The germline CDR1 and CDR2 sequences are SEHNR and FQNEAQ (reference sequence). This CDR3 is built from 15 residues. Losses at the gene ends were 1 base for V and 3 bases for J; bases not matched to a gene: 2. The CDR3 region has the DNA TGTGCCAGCAGCTTAGGACAGGGCGACACCGGGGAGCTGTTTTTT. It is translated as CASSLGQGDTGELFF.

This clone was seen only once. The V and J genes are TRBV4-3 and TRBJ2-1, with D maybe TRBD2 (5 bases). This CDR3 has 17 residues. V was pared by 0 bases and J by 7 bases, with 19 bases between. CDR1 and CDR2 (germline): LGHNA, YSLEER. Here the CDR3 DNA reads TGCGCCAGCAGCCAAGATTCCCCCCCACGGGGATATAATGAGCAGTTCTTC. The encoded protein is CASSQDSPPRGYNEQFF.

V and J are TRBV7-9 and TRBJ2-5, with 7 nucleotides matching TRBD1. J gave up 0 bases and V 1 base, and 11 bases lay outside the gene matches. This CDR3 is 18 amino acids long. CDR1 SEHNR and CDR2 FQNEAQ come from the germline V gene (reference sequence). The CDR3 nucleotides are TGTGCCAGCAGCTTAGATAAAGGACAGGCTTGGTACCAAGAGACCCAGTACTTC. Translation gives CASSLDKGQAWYQETQYF.

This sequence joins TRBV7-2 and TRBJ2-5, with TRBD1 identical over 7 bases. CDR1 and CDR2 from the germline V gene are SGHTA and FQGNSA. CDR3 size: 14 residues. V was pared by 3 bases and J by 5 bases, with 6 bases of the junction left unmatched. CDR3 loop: CASSLQGGAETQYF. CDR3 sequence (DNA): TGTGCCAGCAGCTTGCAAGGGGGCGCGGAGACCCAGTACTTC. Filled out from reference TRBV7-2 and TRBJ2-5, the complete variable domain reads GAGVSQSPSNKVTEKGKDVELRCDPISGHTALYWYRQSLGQGLEFLIYFQGNSAPDKSGLPSDRFSAERTGGSVSTLTIQRTQQEDSAVYLCASSLQGGAETQYFGPGTRLLVL.

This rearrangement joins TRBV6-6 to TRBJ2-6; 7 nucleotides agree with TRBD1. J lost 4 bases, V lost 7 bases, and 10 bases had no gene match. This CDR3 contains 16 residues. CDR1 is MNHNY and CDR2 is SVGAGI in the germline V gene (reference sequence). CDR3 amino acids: CASTRTGPGGANVLTF. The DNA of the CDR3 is TGTGCCAGCACCCGGACAGGTCCGGGGGGGGCCAACGTCCTGACTTTC.

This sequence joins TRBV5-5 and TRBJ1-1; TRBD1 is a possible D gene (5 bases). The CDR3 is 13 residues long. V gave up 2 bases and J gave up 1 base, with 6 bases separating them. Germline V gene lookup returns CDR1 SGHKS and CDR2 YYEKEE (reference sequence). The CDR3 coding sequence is TGTGCCAGCAGCTTCGGGGGGAACACTGAAGCTTTCTTT. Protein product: CASSFGGNTEAFF.

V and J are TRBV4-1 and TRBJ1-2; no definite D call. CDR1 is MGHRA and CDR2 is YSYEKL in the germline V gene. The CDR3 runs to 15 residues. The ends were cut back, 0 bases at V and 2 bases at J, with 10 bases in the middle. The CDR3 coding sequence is TGCGCCAGCAGCCAAGAGGAGGGTAGGAACTATGGCTACACCTTC. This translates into CASSQEEGRNYGYTF.

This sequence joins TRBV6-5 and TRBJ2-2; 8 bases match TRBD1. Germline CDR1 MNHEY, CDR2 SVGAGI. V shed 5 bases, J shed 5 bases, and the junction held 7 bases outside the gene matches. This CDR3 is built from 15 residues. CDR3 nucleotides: TGTGCCAGCAGTACCGGGACAGGCAGGACCGGGGAGCTGTTTTTT. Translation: CASSTGTGRTGELFF.

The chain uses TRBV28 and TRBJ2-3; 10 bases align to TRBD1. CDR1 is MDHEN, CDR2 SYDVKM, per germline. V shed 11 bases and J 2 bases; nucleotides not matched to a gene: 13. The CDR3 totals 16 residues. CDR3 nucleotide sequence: TGTGCCCGGAGACAGGGGGCCCGGCCTATCACAGATACGCAGTATTTT. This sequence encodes CARRQGARPITDTQYF.

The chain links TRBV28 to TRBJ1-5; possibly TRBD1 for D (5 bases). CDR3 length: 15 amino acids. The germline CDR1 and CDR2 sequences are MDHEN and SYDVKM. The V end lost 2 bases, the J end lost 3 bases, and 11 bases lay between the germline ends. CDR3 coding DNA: TGTGCCAGCAGTTTAGGCAGGGCTGACAATCAGCCCCAGCATTTT. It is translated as CASSLGRADNQPQHF.

CDR3 in amino acids: CASRDSSSLYGYTF. CDR3 in DNA: TGTGCCAGTAGGGACAGTAGCTCGCTCTATGGCTACACCTTC. The genes are TRBV19 and TRBJ1-2, with a weak D call TRBD1 (6 bases). The germline V gene has CDR1 LNHDA and CDR2 SQIVND (reference sequence). The V and J ends lost 6 bases and 4 bases respectively, with 15 bases between them. The CDR3 has 14 amino acids.